A selection of T cell receptor beta chains follows, all from one sample in a study of T cell responses to AZD1222 COVID-19 vaccine. The assay was immunoSEQ multiplex PCR, and TCRdb's table has in-frame clones only and misses some. The sample has 150,000 to 190,000 clones, approximately 90% seen once. Sequencing used peripheral blood, obtained on day 0 of AZD1222 vaccination. The receptors were sampled from an adult in good health. CDR3s include the opening cysteine and the closing phenylalanine or tryptophan. Fields, in order: clone size, V gene, D gene, J gene, CDR3 length, CDR3 protein, CDR3 DNA. D genes are given only for firm matches. A clone size is listed for some rows: how often the clone was seen (once, few, many), or a class if it is expanded.

clone size: once; V gene: TRBV6-5; D gene: TRBD1; J gene: TRBJ1-5; CDR3 length: 13; CDR3 protein: CASSYQQGKPQHF; CDR3 DNA: TGTGCCAGCAGTTACCAACAGGGGAAGCCCCAGCATTTT
clone size: NA; V gene: TRBV7-2; D gene: NA; J gene: TRBJ2-2; CDR3 length: 14; CDR3 protein: CASSLLASTGELFF; CDR3 DNA: TGTGCCAGCAGCTTACTAGCTTCTACCGGGGAGCTGTTTTTT
clone size: NA; V gene: TRBV18; D gene: TRBD1; J gene: TRBJ2-6; CDR3 length: 17; CDR3 protein: CASSPSDRTSGANVLTF; CDR3 DNA: TGTGCCAGCTCACCTTCGGACAGGACATCTGGGGCCAACGTCCTGACTTTC
clone size: NA; V gene: TRBV5-1; D gene: TRBD2; J gene: TRBJ2-1; CDR3 length: 13; CDR3 protein: CASMGLAGERQFF; CDR3 DNA: TGCGCCAGCATGGGGTTAGCGGGGGAGCGCCAGTTCTTC
clone size: NA; V gene: TRBV7-8; D gene: TRBD1; J gene: TRBJ1-4; CDR3 length: 14; CDR3 protein: CASSRTGGEEKLFF; CDR3 DNA: TGTGCCAGCAGCAGGACAGGGGGCGAGGAAAAACTGTTTTTT
clone size: few; V gene: TRBV6-5; D gene: TRBD1; J gene: TRBJ1-1; CDR3 length: 14; CDR3 protein: CASNGQGLYTEAFF; CDR3 DNA: TGTGCCAGCAACGGACAGGGTTTGTACACTGAAGCTTTCTTT
clone size: NA; V gene: TRBV24-1; D gene: NA; J gene: TRBJ2-7; CDR3 length: 15; CDR3 protein: CATSASLKGSNEQYF; CDR3 DNA: TGTGCCACCAGTGCTTCCCTGAAGGGATCGAACGAGCAGTACTTC
clone size: once; V gene: TRBV25-1; D gene: NA; J gene: TRBJ2-2; CDR3 length: 16; CDR3 protein: CASRSPGTTNTGELFF; CDR3 DNA: TGTGCCAGCAGATCCCCCGGGACAACGAACACCGGGGAGCTGTTTTTT
clone size: once; V gene: TRBV24-1; D gene: TRBD1; J gene: TRBJ2-5; CDR3 length: 15; CDR3 protein: CATSDWTGGTETQYF; CDR3 DNA: TGTGCCACCAGTGACTGGACAGGGGGCACAGAGACCCAGTACTTC
clone size: once; V gene: TRBV30; D gene: TRBD2; J gene: TRBJ2-7; CDR3 length: 17; CDR3 protein: CAWSLPSGRAYEGEQYF; CDR3 DNA: TGTGCCTGGAGCCTTCCGAGCGGGAGAGCCTACGAGGGGGAGCAGTACTTC
clone size: NA; V gene: TRBV7-2; D gene: NA; J gene: TRBJ1-1; CDR3 length: 16; CDR3 protein: CASSLVPGAIATEAFF; CDR3 DNA: TGTGCCAGCAGCTTAGTCCCGGGAGCGATTGCCACTGAAGCTTTCTTT
clone size: NA; V gene: TRBV2; D gene: TRBD1; J gene: TRBJ1-1; CDR3 length: 12; CDR3 protein: CASSTGATEAFF; CDR3 DNA: TGTGCCAGCAGTACAGGGGCCACTGAAGCTTTCTTT
clone size: few; V gene: TRBV11-3; D gene: NA; J gene: TRBJ1-3; CDR3 length: 15; CDR3 protein: CASSSTDSSGNTIYF; CDR3 DNA: TGTGCCAGCAGCTCCACCGACAGCTCTGGAAACACCATATATTTT
clone size: NA; V gene: TRBV4-1; D gene: NA; J gene: TRBJ1-6; CDR3 length: 11; CDR3 protein: CASFYDSEIHF; CDR3 DNA: TGCGCCAGCTTTTATGACAGCGAGATCCACTTT
clone size: NA; V gene: TRBV6-5; D gene: NA; J gene: TRBJ1-2; CDR3 length: 13; CDR3 protein: CASGTRPIYGYTF; CDR3 DNA: TGTGCCAGCGGAACTCGACCCATATATGGCTACACCTTC
clone size: NA; V gene: TRBV19; D gene: NA; J gene: TRBJ2-7; CDR3 length: 15; CDR3 protein: CASSTKQGSSYEQYF; CDR3 DNA: TGTGCCAGTAGTACAAAACAGGGTTCTTCCTACGAGCAGTACTTC
clone size: NA; V gene: TRBV28; D gene: NA; J gene: TRBJ1-1; CDR3 length: 14; CDR3 protein: CASSAHREYTEAFF; CDR3 DNA: TGTGCCAGCAGTGCCCACAGGGAGTACACTGAAGCTTTCTTT
clone size: NA; V gene: TRBV7-9; D gene: NA; J gene: TRBJ2-7; CDR3 length: 16; CDR3 protein: CASSPGSPGVIYEQYF; CDR3 DNA: TGTGCCAGCAGCCCGGGGAGCCCGGGAGTTATCTACGAGCAGTACTTC
clone size: NA; V gene: TRBV19; D gene: NA; J gene: TRBJ2-4; CDR3 length: 15; CDR3 protein: CASSSGFVAKNIQYF; CDR3 DNA: TGTGCCAGTAGTAGCGGATTTGTAGCCAAAAACATTCAGTACTTC
clone size: NA; V gene: TRBV11-3; D gene: TRBD1; J gene: TRBJ2-1; CDR3 length: 15; CDR3 protein: CASSPGTGDINEQFF; CDR3 DNA: TGTGCCAGCAGCCCAGGGACAGGGGATATCAATGAGCAGTTCTTC
clone size: NA; V gene: TRBV9; D gene: NA; J gene: TRBJ1-3; CDR3 length: 16; CDR3 protein: CASSVGQAKSPNTIYF; CDR3 DNA: TGTGCCAGCAGCGTAGGGCAGGCCAAGTCTCCGAACACCATATATTTT
clone size: NA; V gene: TRBV19; D gene: NA; J gene: TRBJ1-2; CDR3 length: 14; CDR3 protein: CASSKERQADGYTF; CDR3 DNA: TGTGCCAGTAGTAAAGAAAGACAGGCGGATGGCTACACCTTC
clone size: NA; V gene: TRBV28; D gene: TRBD2; J gene: TRBJ2-3; CDR3 length: 15; CDR3 protein: CAIGASGASTDTQYF; CDR3 DNA: TGTGCCATAGGGGCTAGCGGAGCTAGCACAGATACGCAGTATTTT
clone size: NA; V gene: TRBV4-3; D gene: TRBD2; J gene: TRBJ2-3; CDR3 length: 16; CDR3 protein: CASSRSGSVLTDTQYF; CDR3 DNA: TGCGCCAGCAGCCGGAGCGGGAGTGTCCTCACAGATACGCAGTATTTT
clone size: NA; V gene: TRBV30; D gene: NA; J gene: TRBJ1-1; CDR3 length: 11; CDR3 protein: CAWSVDTEAFF; CDR3 DNA: TGTGCCTGGAGTGTAGACACTGAAGCTTTCTTT
clone size: NA; V gene: TRBV20-1; D gene: TRBD2; J gene: TRBJ2-7; CDR3 length: 14; CDR3 protein: CSASFGGREYEQYF; CDR3 DNA: TGCAGTGCTAGTTTCGGCGGGAGGGAGTACGAGCAGTACTTC
clone size: NA; V gene: TRBV27; D gene: TRBD1; J gene: TRBJ2-7; CDR3 length: 16; CDR3 protein: CASSSLGQGLSYEQYF; CDR3 DNA: TGTGCCAGCAGTTCCTTGGGACAGGGCCTCTCCTACGAGCAGTACTTC
clone size: NA; V gene: TRBV27; D gene: TRBD2; J gene: TRBJ2-7; CDR3 length: 16; CDR3 protein: CASSTRRLAGAWEQYF; CDR3 DNA: TGTGCCAGCAGTACTAGGCGACTAGCGGGAGCCTGGGAGCAGTACTTC
clone size: NA; V gene: TRBV10-1; D gene: NA; J gene: TRBJ1-5; CDR3 length: 17; CDR3 protein: CASSEQKGRKSNQPQHF; CDR3 DNA: TGCGCCAGCAGTGAGCAGAAAGGACGGAAGAGCAATCAGCCCCAGCATTTT
clone size: NA; V gene: TRBV27; D gene: NA; J gene: TRBJ2-7; CDR3 length: 14; CDR3 protein: CASSRVSGAYEQYF; CDR3 DNA: TGTGCCAGCAGTCGAGTCAGTGGAGCCTACGAGCAGTACTTC
clone size: NA; V gene: TRBV4-3; D gene: TRBD1; J gene: TRBJ2-6; CDR3 length: 15; CDR3 protein: CASSQTGTGANVLTF; CDR3 DNA: TGCGCCAGCAGCCAGACAGGGACTGGGGCCAACGTCCTGACTTTC